These T cell receptor beta chains were read from a single sample in a study of T-cell memory formation after mild COVID-19. TCRdb re-called the 5' RACE reads through MiXCR, storing one row per CDR3 protein. The sample has hundreds of thousands of distinct CDR3 sequences, 25% to 30% seen once. The sequencing input was PBMCs or a T cell subset sorted from them (not recorded which). The receptors originated from an adult woman who had mild COVID-19 (a few samples of this study predate the infection). Cell type and time point are not known. CDR3s include the opening cysteine and the closing phenylalanine or tryptophan. Each record gives: CDR3 protein, CDR3 DNA, D gene, V gene, clone size, J gene. The D gene is left open where the match is weak. Size is omitted from some rows. Given values are once, few, many or a class for expanded clones.

CASSPTSVAYNEQFF,TGTGCCAGCAGTCCGACTAGCGTAGCCTACAATGAGCAGTTCTTC,TRBD2,TRBV12-3/TRBV12-4,few,TRBJ2-1
CASSLTFGGLGSPLHF,TGTGCCAGCAGTCTTACCTTCGGGGGTCTAGGGTCACCCCTCCACTTT,NA,TRBV27,NA,TRBJ1-6
CASSLTILTGSAEQFF,TGCGCCAGCAGCCTAACTATACTGACAGGGAGTGCTGAGCAGTTCTTC,TRBD1,TRBV5-1,NA,TRBJ2-1
CSVESSDRATYGYTF,TGCAGCGTTGAAAGTTCCGACAGGGCCACATATGGCTACACCTTC,TRBD1,TRBV29-1,NA,TRBJ1-2
CASSWGLAGDRSSYEQYF,TGTGCCAGCTCTTGGGGGCTAGCGGGCGATAGAAGCTCCTACGAGCAGTACTTC,TRBD2,TRBV6-5,NA,TRBJ2-7
CSASGPTYEQYF,TGCAGTGCCAGTGGACCTACCTACGAGCAGTACTTC,NA,TRBV20-1,NA,TRBJ2-7
CASSLAREKREVSDTQYF,TGTGCCAGCAGCTTAGCGCGGGAGAAGCGGGAGGTGTCGGATACGCAGTATTTT,TRBD2,TRBV7-9,NA,TRBJ2-3
CAWRASGVPNQPQHF,TGTGCCTGGAGAGCCAGCGGGGTTCCAAATCAGCCCCAGCATTTT,NA,TRBV30,NA,TRBJ1-5
CASSLGDLYEQYF,TGTGCCAGCAGCTTAGGAGACCTCTACGAGCAGTACTTC,NA,TRBV7-9,NA,TRBJ2-7
CSARGPDNEQFF,TGCAGTGCTAGAGGCCCAGACAATGAGCAGTTCTTC,NA,TRBV20-1,NA,TRBJ2-1
CASSPGTTGNTIYF,TGCGCCAGCAGCCCCGGCACTACTGGAAACACCATATATTTT,NA,TRBV5-1,NA,TRBJ1-3
CASTSGVDGYTF,TGTGCCAGCACCTCCGGTGTGGACGGCTACACCTTC,NA,TRBV5-6,NA,TRBJ1-2
CSVEGSNTEAFF,TGCAGCGTTGAGGGGTCGAACACTGAAGCTTTCTTT,NA,TRBV29-1,NA,TRBJ1-1
CASSLGAGDFYGYTF,TGTGCCAGCAGCTTAGGGGCAGGGGACTTTTATGGCTACACCTTC,NA,TRBV7-9,NA,TRBJ1-2
CASGGETAVNTEAFF,TGTGCCAGCGGTGGCGAAACGGCCGTAAACACTGAAGCTTTCTTT,NA,TRBV28,few,TRBJ1-1
CSASATSGAADTQYF,TGCAGTGCAAGTGCGACTAGCGGGGCCGCAGATACGCAGTATTTT,TRBD2,TRBV20-1,NA,TRBJ2-3
CASSFGLCSGANVLTF,TGTGCCAGCAGCTTCGGGCTGTGCTCTGGGGCCAACGTCCTGACTTTC,NA,TRBV7-3,few,TRBJ2-6
CASSLLPPNEQFF,TGTGCCAGCAGCTTACTTCCCCCCAATGAGCAGTTCTTC,NA,TRBV7-8,few,TRBJ2-1
CATSDPGLAGDGTYEQYF,TGTGCCACCAGTGATCCCGGACTAGCGGGAGATGGGACCTACGAGCAGTACTTC,TRBD2,TRBV24-1,few,TRBJ2-7
CASSVVAGGIPSQFF,TGTGCCAGCAGCGTAGTAGCGGGGGGGATCCCCTCGCAGTTCTTC,TRBD2,TRBV9,NA,TRBJ2-1
CSAGGETQYF,TGCAGTGCTGGCGGGGAGACCCAGTACTTC,NA,TRBV20-1,few,TRBJ2-5
CASSQRGTEAFF,TGTGCCAGCAGCCAGAGAGGCACTGAAGCTTTCTTT,NA,TRBV3-1,few,TRBJ1-1
CASSRSPRKETQYF,TGTGCCAGCAGCCGAAGCCCCCGTAAAGAGACCCAGTACTTC,NA,TRBV12-3/TRBV12-4,few,TRBJ2-5
CASSLVAGPNSPLHF,TGTGCCAGCAGCTTAGTGGCAGGGCCCAATTCACCCCTCCACTTT,NA,TRBV7-8,few,TRBJ1-6
CASSGQPNTEAFF,TGTGCCAGCTCAGGACAGCCGAACACTGAAGCTTTCTTT,NA,TRBV18,many,TRBJ1-1
CASSQGVWGTDTQYF,TGTGCCAGCAGCCAAGGGGTTTGGGGCACAGATACGCAGTATTTT,NA,TRBV7-8,NA,TRBJ2-3
CSAEDVGSNQPQHF,TGCAGTGCTGAGGACGTCGGTAGCAATCAGCCCCAGCATTTT,NA,TRBV20-1,few,TRBJ1-5
CASGSPETQYF,TGTGCTAGTGGTTCCCCGGAGACCCAGTACTTC,NA,TRBV12-5,NA,TRBJ2-5